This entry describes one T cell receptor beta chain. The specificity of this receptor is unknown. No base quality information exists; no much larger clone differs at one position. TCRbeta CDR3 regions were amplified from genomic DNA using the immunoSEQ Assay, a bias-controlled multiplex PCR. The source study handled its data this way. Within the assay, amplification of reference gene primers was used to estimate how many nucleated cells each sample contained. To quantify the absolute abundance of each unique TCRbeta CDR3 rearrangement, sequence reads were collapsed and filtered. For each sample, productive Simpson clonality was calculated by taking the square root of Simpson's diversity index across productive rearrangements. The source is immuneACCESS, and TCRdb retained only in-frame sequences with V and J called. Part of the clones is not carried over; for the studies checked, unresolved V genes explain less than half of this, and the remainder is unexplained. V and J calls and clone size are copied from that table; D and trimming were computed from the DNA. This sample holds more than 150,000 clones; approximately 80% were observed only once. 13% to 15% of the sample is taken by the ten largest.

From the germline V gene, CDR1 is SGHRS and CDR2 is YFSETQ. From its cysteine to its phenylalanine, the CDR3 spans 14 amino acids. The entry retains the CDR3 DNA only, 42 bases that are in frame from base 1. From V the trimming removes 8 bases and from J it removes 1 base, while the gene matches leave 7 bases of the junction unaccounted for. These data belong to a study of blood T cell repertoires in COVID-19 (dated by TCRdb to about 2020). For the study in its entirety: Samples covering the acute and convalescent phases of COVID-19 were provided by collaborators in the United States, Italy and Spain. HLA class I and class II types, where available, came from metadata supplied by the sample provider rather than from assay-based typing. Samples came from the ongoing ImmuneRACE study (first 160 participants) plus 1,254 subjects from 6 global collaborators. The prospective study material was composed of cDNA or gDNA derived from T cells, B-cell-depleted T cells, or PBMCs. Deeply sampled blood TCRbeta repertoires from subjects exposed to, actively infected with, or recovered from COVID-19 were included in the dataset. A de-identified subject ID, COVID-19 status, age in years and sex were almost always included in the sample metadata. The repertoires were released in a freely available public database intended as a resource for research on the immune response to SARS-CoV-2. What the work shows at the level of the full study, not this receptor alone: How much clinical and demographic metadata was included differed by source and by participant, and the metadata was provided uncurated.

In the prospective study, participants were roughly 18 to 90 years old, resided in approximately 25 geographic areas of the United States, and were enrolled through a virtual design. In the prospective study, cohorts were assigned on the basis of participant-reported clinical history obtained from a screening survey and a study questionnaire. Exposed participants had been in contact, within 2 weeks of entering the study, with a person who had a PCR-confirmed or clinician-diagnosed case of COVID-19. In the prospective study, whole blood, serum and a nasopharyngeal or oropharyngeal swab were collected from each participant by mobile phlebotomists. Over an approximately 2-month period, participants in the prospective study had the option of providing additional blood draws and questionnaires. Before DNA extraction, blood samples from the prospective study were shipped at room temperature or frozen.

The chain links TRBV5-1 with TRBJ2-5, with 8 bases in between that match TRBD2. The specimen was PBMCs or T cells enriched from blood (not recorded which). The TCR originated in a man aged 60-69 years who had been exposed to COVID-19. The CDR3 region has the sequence CASRREGRQETQYF. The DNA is TGCGCCAGTCGCCGGGAGGGCCGCCAAGAGACCCAGTACTTC.